This passage covers 22 T cell receptor beta chains from one sample sequenced in a study of blood T cell repertoires in COVID-19. Some clones are missing from TCRdb's copy, which holds only in-frame ones; the method was immunoSEQ multiplex PCR. The sample contains some 240,000 clones, 65% to 85% of which appear only once. Material for sequencing was peripheral blood. Receptor source: a human donor in a cohort sampled during active COVID-19.

The V gene is TRBV18, the J gene TRBJ1-5; possibly TRBD1 for D (6 bases). The CDR3 contains 16 residues. The germline V gene encodes CDR1 KGHSH and CDR2 LQKENI. V gave up 2 bases and J gave up 2 bases, with 13 bases separating them. CDR3 sequence: CASSPLGTRGNQPQHF. The CDR3, as DNA: TGTGCCAGCTCACCATTAGGGACAAGGGGCAATCAGCCCCAGCATTTT.

The rearrangement links TRBV19 to TRBJ1-1; D ambiguous. The V gene's germline CDR1 is LNHDA and CDR2 SQIVND (reference sequence). The ends were cut back, 3 bases at V and 1 base at J, with 12 bases in the middle. The CDR3 extends over 15 amino acids. The CDR3 loop is CASSMSGQGNTEAFF. The DNA of the CDR3 is TGTGCCAGTAGTATGTCAGGTCAAGGGAACACTGAAGCTTTCTTT.

This chain joins TRBV5-1 and TRBJ2-1, with a tentative D call TRBD1 (6 bases). V lost 4 bases to trimming and J lost 4 bases, with 12 bases between them. The germline gives CDR1 SGHRS, CDR2 YFSETQ. This CDR3 is 14 amino acids long. This CDR3 is CASSSHRVYNEQFF. CDR3 nucleotide sequence: TGCGCCAGCAGCAGCCACAGGGTTTACAATGAGCAGTTCTTC. The variable domain in full, completed from reference TRBV5-1 and TRBJ2-1, reads KAGVTQTPRYLIKTRGQQVTLSCSPISGHRSVSWYQQTPGQGLQFLFEYFSETQRNKGNFPGRFSGRQFSNSRSEMNVSTLELGDSALYLCASSSHRVYNEQFFGPGTRLTVL.

The chain uses TRBV7-2 and TRBJ2-1; the D gene is possibly TRBD2 (5 bases). Germline V gives CDR1 SGHTA, CDR2 FQGNSA. V was pared by 4 bases and J by 5 bases, with 9 bases between. This CDR3 has 13 amino acids. The DNA for the CDR3 is TGTGCCAGCAGCTCAAGGACTCACAATGAGCAGTTCTTC. Protein product: CASSSRTHNEQFF. Based on the CDR3 plus reference TRBV7-2 and TRBJ2-1, the full variable domain is GAGVSQSPSNKVTEKGKDVELRCDPISGHTALYWYRQSLGQGLEFLIYFQGNSAPDKSGLPSDRFSAERTGGSVSTLTIQRTQQEDSAVYLCASSSRTHNEQFFGPGTRLTVL.

This clone was recorded only once. The rearrangement links TRBV11-2 to TRBJ2-1; D call uncertain. The CDR3 runs to 17 residues. Germline CDR1 and CDR2: SGHAT and FQNNGV. Trimming stripped 4 bases from V and 0 bases from J, with 16 bases between. CDR3 in amino acids: CASSSLSEPSSYNEQFF. The CDR3 coding sequence is TGTGCCAGCAGCTCCCTCTCCGAACCGAGCTCCTACAATGAGCAGTTCTTC.

The V and J genes are TRBV19 and TRBJ2-1; 10 bases map to TRBD2. Germline V lookup: CDR1 LNHDA, CDR2 SQIVND (reference sequence). V lost 3 bases, J lost 0 bases, and 5 bases stayed unmatched. The CDR3 consists of 17 residues. DNA for the CDR3: TGTGCCAGTAGTATTGGGGCTAGCGGGAGCTCCTACAATGAGCAGTTCTTC. As protein: CASSIGASGSSYNEQFF. The whole variable domain, filled in from reference TRBV19 and TRBJ2-1, reads DGGITQSPKYLFRKEGQNVTLSCEQNLNHDAMYWYRQDPGQGLRLIYYSQIVNDFQKGDIAEGYSVSREKKESFPLTVTSAQKNPTAFYLCASSIGASGSSYNEQFFGPGTRLTVL.

The count of this clone is one. At one of its ends the junction is not consistent with the germline gene, which may arise from a read error. The rearrangement uses TRBV7-7 and TRBJ2-3, with TRBD2 matching over 8 bases. Germline V gene data show CDR1 as SSHAT and CDR2 as FNYEAQ (reference sequence). This CDR3 spans 16 amino acids. For the CDR3, the DNA is TGTGCTAGCAGTTTAGCTCCGGGAGGGATAACAGATACGCAGTATTTT. Translation gives CASSLAPGGITDTQYF.

The CDR3 region is CASSSRQGLGGYTF. CDR3 coding DNA: TGTGCCAGCAGTTCTCGACAGGGATTGGGTGGCTACACCTTC. The V and J genes are TRBV6-5 and TRBJ1-2; the match to TRBD1 covers 7 bases. The CDR3 extends over 14 amino acids. Germline V gene lookup returns CDR1 MNHEY and CDR2 SVGAGI. V was pared by 4 bases and J by 7 bases, with 9 bases of the junction left unmatched.

The chain joins TRBV5-1 to TRBJ1-1; weak D call: TRBD1 (6 bases). Germline V CDR1 and CDR2: SGHRS, YFSETQ. Trimming shortened V by 0 bases and J by 1 base, and 13 bases separated the two germline ends. The CDR3 consists of 16 residues. CDR3 bases: TGCGCCAGCAGCTTGGCCGGATACAGGGAGAACACTGAAGCTTTCTTT. This codes for CASSLAGYRENTEAFF.

In regard to this clone: Different DNA sequences within this sample yield the same CDR3. The chain joins TRBV15 to TRBJ1-1, with TRBD1 matching 9 bases. The CDR3 covers 13 residues. From germline, CDR1 is LNHNV and CDR2 YYDKDF (reference sequence). The V gene end was trimmed by 3 bases and the J gene end by 5 bases; junction bases not matched to a gene: 1. This CDR3 is CATSRDRGTEAFF. The CDR3 region has the DNA TGTGCCACCAGCAGGGACAGGGGAACTGAAGCTTTCTTT.

The V gene is TRBV5-6, the J gene TRBJ2-7; 10 bases fit TRBD1. There are 16 residues in the CDR3. The germline CDR1 and CDR2 sequences are SGHDT and YYEEEE. V shed 0 bases and J 1 base; nucleotides not matched to a gene: 4. CDR3 DNA sequence: TGTGCCAGCAGCTTGGTTGGGACAGGGGAGTCCTACGAGCAGTACTTC. It encodes CASSLVGTGESYEQYF. The variable domain in full, completed from reference TRBV5-6 and TRBJ2-7, reads DAGVTQSPTHLIKTRGQQVTLRCSPKSGHDTVSWYQQALGQGPQFIFQYYEEEERQRGNFPDRFSGHQFPNYSSELNVNALLLGDSALYLCASSLVGTGESYEQYFGPGTRLTVT.

The CDR3 sequence is CASSYSRVYGYTF. CDR3 DNA: TGTGCCAGCAGTTACTCGAGGGTCTATGGCTACACCTTC. V usage is TRBV6-2 or TRBV6-3 and J usage is TRBJ1-2, with unresolved D. The CDR3 spans 13 residues. The V end lost 0 bases, the J end lost 4 bases, and 6 bases lay between the germline ends. Germline CDR1 MNHEY, CDR2 SVGEGT.

The chain combines TRBV7-9 with TRBJ2-7; 9 bases match TRBD1. CDR3 length equals 16 residues. The germline V gene has CDR1 SEHNR and CDR2 FQNEAQ (reference sequence). The ends lost 0 bases at V and 6 bases at J; junction bases unmatched: 9. CDR3 bases: TGTGCCAGCAGCTTAGCCTACGGACAGGGGAAAGGCGAGCAGTACTTC. It is translated as CASSLAYGQGKGEQYF.

The genes are TRBV5-4 and TRBJ1-4, with 9 bases matching TRBD1. V lost 3 bases, J lost 8 bases, and 5 bases stayed unmatched. The CDR3 is made up of 14 amino acids. Germline V gives CDR1 SGHNT, CDR2 YYREEE (reference sequence). CDR3 sequence: CASSSQGAQEKLFF. The CDR3 region has the DNA TGTGCCAGCAGCTCACAGGGGGCTCAGGAAAAACTGTTTTTT.

V gene TRBV19 combines with J gene TRBJ1-2; 7 nucleotides align to TRBD1. CDR1 and CDR2 (germline): LNHDA, SQIVND (reference sequence). The CDR3 contains 12 residues. The junction had 9 bases not matched to a gene; V was cut back by 8 bases and J by 9 bases. The CDR3 DNA reads as TGTGCCAGTTCTACAGGGGTGACGAGCTACACCTTC. Its protein product is CASSTGVTSYTF.

V usage is TRBV28 and J usage is TRBJ2-1; the D gene is possibly TRBD2 (6 bases). Looked up from germline, CDR1 is MDHEN and CDR2 is SYDVKM. The V and J ends lost 4 bases and 15 bases respectively, with 22 bases between them. This CDR3 is 14 amino acids long. The CDR3 sequence: CASSSIGTSLSPFF. Here the CDR3 DNA reads TGTGCCAGCAGTTCCATCGGGACTTCCCTGAGTCCGTTCTTC.

The chain combines TRBV27 with TRBJ2-1, with 12 bases fitting TRBD2. After removal of 6 bases from V and 5 bases from J, the junction contained 5 bases not matched to a gene. The CDR3 runs to 15 residues. CDR1 and CDR2 (germline): MNHEY, SMNVEV (reference sequence). CDR3 protein: CASSRTSGIHNEQFF. CDR3 in DNA: TGTGCCAGCAGCCGGACTAGCGGGATCCACAATGAGCAGTTCTTC.

This clone was seen once. V usage is TRBV6-4 and J usage is TRBJ2-7, with TRBD2 matching 7 bases. Losses at the gene ends were 8 bases for V and 2 bases for J; bases not matched to a gene: 3. Germline loops: CDR1 MRHNA, CDR2 SNTAGT. The CDR3 covers 12 residues. The CDR3 bases are TGTGCCAGCGGGAGGGCCCCCTACGAGCAGTACTTC. As protein: CASGRAPYEQYF.

The chain is built from TRBV7-2 and TRBJ2-2, with a possible D match to TRBD2 (6 bases). Germline V gene lookup returns CDR1 SGHTA and CDR2 FQGNSA. CDR3 length: 14 residues. V lost 0 bases and J lost 5, with 7 bases in between. CDR3 sequence: CASSLARGTGELFF. The CDR3 DNA reads as TGTGCCAGCAGCTTAGCGCGGGGTACCGGGGAGCTGTTTTTT.

The chain uses TRBV30 and TRBJ1-6; D is perhaps TRBD1 (5 bases). Trimming pared 6 bases from V and 7 bases from J, leaving 19 bases between. Germline-derived CDR1 and CDR2 are GTSNPN and SVGIG (reference sequence). There are 15 residues in the CDR3. This CDR3 reads CACLRNRIPNSPLHF. CDR3 bases: TGTGCCTGTTTACGAAACAGGATTCCCAATTCACCCCTCCACTTT. Complete variable domain (other parts from reference TRBV30 and TRBJ1-6): SQTIHQWPATLVQPVGSPLSLECTVEGTSNPNLYWYRQAAGRGLQLLFYSVGIGQISSEVPQNLSASRPQDRQFILSSKKLLLSDSGFYLCACLRNRIPNSPLHFGNGTRLTVT.

The chain recombines TRBV19 with TRBJ2-7; 7 bases align to TRBD2. Germline V gene data show CDR1 as LNHDA and CDR2 as SQIVND (reference sequence). V was clipped by 2 bases and J by 2 bases; unmatched bases: 6. This CDR3 has 15 residues. CDR3 sequence reads: CASSISLADPYEQYF. CDR3 DNA sequence: TGTGCCAGTAGTATAAGCCTAGCGGACCCCTACGAGCAGTACTTC.

The genes are TRBV6-6 and TRBJ1-6; D is ambiguous. V was trimmed by 0 bases and J by 5 bases, leaving 11 bases between them. Germline CDR1 reads MNHNY; CDR2 reads SVGAGI (reference sequence). There are 16 residues in the CDR3. This chain's CDR3 is CASSYSPLSNNSPLHF. DNA of the CDR3: TGTGCCAGCAGTTACTCCCCGTTATCTAATAATTCACCCCTCCACTTT.